The rows below give T cell receptor beta chains drawn from one sample of a study of T cells in Graves' hyperthyroidism and ophthalmopathy. TCRdb used MiXCR to reprocess the multiplex PCR reads, holding one entry per CDR3 protein. The sample shows a few hundred thousand distinct CDR3 sequences, 15% to 19% of them seen only once. The sequencing input was blood. Receptors were obtained from a woman aged 30 to 39 with Graves' hyperthyroidism. Each CDR3 is given with its conserved first and last residue. A D gene is named only where the DNA matches it firmly. For some rows the clone size is stated as once, few or many, or as a class when expanded; others skip it.

j_gene	v_gene	d_gene	abundance	CDR3nt	CDR3aa
TRBJ2-5	TRBV7-2	.	many	TGTGCCAGCAGCCCCGGCGGGACCCCGGGGGAGACCCAGTACTTC	CASSPGGTPGETQYF
TRBJ1-5	TRBV6-1	.	few	TGTGCCAGCAGTGGGGAGGGGGATCAGCCCCAGCATTTT	CASSGEGDQPQHF
TRBJ2-1	TRBV12-3/TRBV12-4	.	many	TGTGCCAGCAGTTTGGGGAGCCGGGCATACAATGAGCAGTTCTTC	CASSLGSRAYNEQFF
TRBJ1-4	TRBV6-6	TRBD1	few	TGTGCCAGCAGTTACAGGGGACAGGGGGCATTTGGGGAAAAACTGTTTTTT	CASSYRGQGAFGEKLFF
TRBJ1-5	TRBV27	.	.	TGTGCCAGCAGTTTATTAACCAATCAGCCCCAGCATTTT	CASSLLTNQPQHF
TRBJ1-1	TRBV9	.	.	TGTGCCAGCAGCGTAGCTCCAGGTACACCGGTGGGCACTGAAGCTTTCTTT	CASSVAPGTPVGTEAFF
TRBJ1-1	TRBV3-1	.	many	TGTGCCAGCAGCCCTTCGGACATTTCGAACACTGAAGCTTTCTTT	CASSPSDISNTEAFF
TRBJ1-6	TRBV25-1	.	.	TGTGCCAGCAGTGAATTTTCTGGCAGCAATTCACCCCTCCACTTT	CASSEFSGSNSPLHF
TRBJ2-7	TRBV5-1	TRBD2	.	TGCGCCAGCAGCCAAAGACTAGCGGACTCCTACGAGCAGTACTTC	CASSQRLADSYEQYF
TRBJ1-1	TRBV6-4	TRBD1	.	TGTGCCAGAGCCGACAGGGAGTTGACTGAAGCTTTCTTT	CARADRELTEAFF